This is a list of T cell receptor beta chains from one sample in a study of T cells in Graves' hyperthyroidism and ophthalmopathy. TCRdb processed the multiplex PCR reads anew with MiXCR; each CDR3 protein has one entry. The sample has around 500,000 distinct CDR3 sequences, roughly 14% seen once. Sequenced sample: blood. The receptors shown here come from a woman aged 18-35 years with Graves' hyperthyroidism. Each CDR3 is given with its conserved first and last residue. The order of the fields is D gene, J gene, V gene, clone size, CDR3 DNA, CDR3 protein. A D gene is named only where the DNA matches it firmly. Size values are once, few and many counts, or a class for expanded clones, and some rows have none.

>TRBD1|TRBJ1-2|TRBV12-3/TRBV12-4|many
TGTGCCAGCACCCGGGACAGGGTTGACTATGGCTACACCTTC
CASTRDRVDYGYTF
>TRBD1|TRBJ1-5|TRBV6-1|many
TGTGCCAGCATTGAAAGGGGGCTGGGGTTGGGTTCCAATCAGCCCCAGCATTTT
CASIERGLGLGSNQPQHF
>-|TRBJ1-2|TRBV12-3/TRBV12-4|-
TGTGCCAGCAGTTCTGGACACCAGAATGGCTACACCTTC
CASSSGHQNGYTF
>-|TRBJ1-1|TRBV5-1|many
TGTGCCAGCAGTGGGGCGGTTAACACTGAAGCTTTCTTT
CASSGAVNTEAFF
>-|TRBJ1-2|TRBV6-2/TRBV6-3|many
TGTGCCAGCACCAAATCCCAACGAGGGAACTATGGCTACACCTTC
CASTKSQRGNYGYTF
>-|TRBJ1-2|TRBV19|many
TGTGCCAGCAGTAAGACAGGCGTATCTCCCCAGTATGGCTACACCTTC
CASSKTGVSPQYGYTF
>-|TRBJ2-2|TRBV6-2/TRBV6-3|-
TGTGCCAGCTTGAGGGGCCGGGAGCTGTTTTTT
CASLRGRELFF
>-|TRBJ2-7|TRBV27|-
TGTGCCAGCAGTTTGCGCAGGGGCTACGAGCAGTACTTC
CASSLRRGYEQYF
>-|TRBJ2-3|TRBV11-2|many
TGTGCCAGCAGCTTCTCGGGGGACACAGATACGCAGTATTTT
CASSFSGDTDTQYF
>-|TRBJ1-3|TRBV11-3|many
TGTGCCAGCAGCCCCGGACTAACTGGAAACACCATATATTTT
CASSPGLTGNTIYF
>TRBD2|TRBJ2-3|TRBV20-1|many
TGCAGTGCGTCCCGGACTAGCGGGAGCGCAGATACGCAGTATTTT
CSASRTSGSADTQYF
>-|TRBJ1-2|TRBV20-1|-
TGCAGTGCTAGAGGCGGGGTCGGTTGGGGCGGCTACACCTTC
CSARGGVGWGGYTF
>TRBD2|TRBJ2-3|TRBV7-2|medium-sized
TGTGCCAGTACGACTAGCGGGGGTCTCACAGATACGCAGTATTTT
CASTTSGGLTDTQYF
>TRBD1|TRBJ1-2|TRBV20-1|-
TGCAGTGCTCCGGTAGCGGGACAGGGGGCGTCTAACTATGGCTACACCTTC
CSAPVAGQGASNYGYTF
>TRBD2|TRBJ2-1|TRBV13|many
TGTGCCAGCAGCTTATATGGCGGGAGGGCCGATGAGCAGTTCTTC
CASSLYGGRADEQFF
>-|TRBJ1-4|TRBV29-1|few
TGCAGCGTCCTGACAGACGACTCCCATGAAAAACTGTTTTTT
CSVLTDDSHEKLFF
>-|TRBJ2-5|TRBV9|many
TGTGCCAGCAGCGTGCTAGGGACTTTCCAAGAGACCCAGTACTTC
CASSVLGTFQETQYF
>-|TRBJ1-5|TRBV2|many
TGTGCCAGCAGTGCAGAGACTCAGCCCCAGCATTTT
CASSAETQPQHF
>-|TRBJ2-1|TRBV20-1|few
TGCAGTGCCAGGAGGCCCGGGGACAATGAGCAGTTCTTC
CSARRPGDNEQFF
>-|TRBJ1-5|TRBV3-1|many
TGTGCCAGCAGCCATCCAGGGCTCAATCAGCCCCAGCATTTT
CASSHPGLNQPQHF
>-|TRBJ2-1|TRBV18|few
TGTGCCAGCTCACCCAGCACCCCTAACAACAATGAGCAGTTCTTC
CASSPSTPNNNEQFF
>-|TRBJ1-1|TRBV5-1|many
TGCGCCAGCAGCGGGGGGGGTGACACTGAAGCTTTCTTT
CASSGGGDTEAFF
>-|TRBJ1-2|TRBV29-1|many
TGCAGCGTTGAAGATGGGGAGTTGTATGGCTACACCTTC
CSVEDGELYGYTF
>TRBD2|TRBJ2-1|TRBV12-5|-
TGTGCTAGTGGTTTGGTCCGGACTAGCGGGAGATCCTACAATGAGCAGTTCTTC
CASGLVRTSGRSYNEQFF
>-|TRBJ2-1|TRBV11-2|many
TGTGCCAGCAGCACCTTAAGGACTACCGAGCAGTTCTTC
CASSTLRTTEQFF
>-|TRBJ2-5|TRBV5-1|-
TGCGCCAGCAGCTTGGCCTTGCGGAACCCGTACCAAGAGACCCAGTACTTC
CASSLALRNPYQETQYF
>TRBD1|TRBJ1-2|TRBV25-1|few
TGTGCCAGCAGTGGACACCTTCAGGGGGGAGGCTACACCTTC
CASSGHLQGGGYTF
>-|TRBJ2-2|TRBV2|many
TGTGCCAGCAGTGAACGCAGGGAAACCGGGGAGCTGTTTTTT
CASSERRETGELFF
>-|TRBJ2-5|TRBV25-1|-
TGTGCCAGCAGTGGGCCAGTCAGAGAGACCCAGTACTTC
CASSGPVRETQYF
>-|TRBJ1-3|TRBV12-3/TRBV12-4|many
TGTGCCAGCAGTTTAGCGCTTTTCCCCCCCTACGTTGGGGTCTCTGGAAACACCATATATTTT
CASSLALFPPYVGVSGNTIYF
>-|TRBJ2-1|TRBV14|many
TGTGCCAGCAGCCAAGGTAGCGCGTACAATGAGCAGTTCTTC
CASSQGSAYNEQFF
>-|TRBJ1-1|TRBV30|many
TGTGCCTGGAGGCCTCAGTCAGGTGAAGCTTTCTTT
CAWRPQSGEAFF
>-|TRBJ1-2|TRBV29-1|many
TGCAGCGGGGGGGGAGCCGACCCAAACTATGGCTACACCTTC
CSGGGADPNYGYTF
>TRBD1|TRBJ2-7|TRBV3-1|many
TGTGCCAGCAGCCAGGCAGGGGGCTTATACGAGCAGTACTTC
CASSQAGGLYEQYF
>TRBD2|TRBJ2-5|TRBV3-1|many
TGTGCCAGCAGCCCCGCACTAGCGGGAGGGGAGACCCAGTACTTC
CASSPALAGGETQYF
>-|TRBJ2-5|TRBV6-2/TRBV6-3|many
TGTGCCAGTACACTGTTGAAACAAGGGGGGGCGGGGCAAGAGACCCAGTACTTC
CASTLLKQGGAGQETQYF
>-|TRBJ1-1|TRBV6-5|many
TGTGCCAGCAGTTACTCAAGGGTTCCGAACACTGAAGCTTTCTTT
CASSYSRVPNTEAFF
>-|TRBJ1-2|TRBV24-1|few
TGTGCCACCAGTGATCCGAACTATGGCTACACCTTC
CATSDPNYGYTF
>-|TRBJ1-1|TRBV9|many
TGTGCCAGCAGCGCCCGGCCCGGACGGACGTTGAACACTGAAGCTTTCTTT
CASSARPGRTLNTEAFF
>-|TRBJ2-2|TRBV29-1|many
TGCAGCGTTTTCATGGGGCAGGGATTCACCGGGGAGCTGTTTTTT
CSVFMGQGFTGELFF
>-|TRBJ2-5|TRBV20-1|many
TGCAGTGCTAGTCCATCCTGGATGGTTGAGACCCAGTACTTC
CSASPSWMVETQYF
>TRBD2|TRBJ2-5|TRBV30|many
TGTGCCTGGAGTCCCGGGACTAGCGGGAGGTTGGGGGAGACCCAGTACTTC
CAWSPGTSGRLGETQYF
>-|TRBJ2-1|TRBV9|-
TGTGCCAGCAGCGTAGTTCAGGATCTCTACAATGAGCAGTTCTTC
CASSVVQDLYNEQFF
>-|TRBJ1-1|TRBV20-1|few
TGCAGTGCTAGAGACGGGACCGCTTCGGGGCACACTGAAGCTTTCTTT
CSARDGTASGHTEAFF